One T cell receptor beta chain is described in this entry. The antigen remains undetermined. A much larger clone differs from this one at a single base, so this may be a read error. The source of the sample is a study of T cells in Graves' hyperthyroidism and ophthalmopathy. Study-wide points: Blood shared most expanded thyroid clonotypes above 0.001. The authors' 13 V-J model separated ophthalmopathy from stable hyperthyroidism.

The CDR3 consists of 15 residues. Germline assignment: CDR1 SGHRS and CDR2 YFSETQ. RNA transcripts served as the template for amplifying TCR beta CDR3 regions. A first-round RT-PCR of the TCR CDR3 used the HTBI primer set. Each CDR3 protein is one row after TCRdb ran MiXCR on the multiplex PCR reads. The repertoire includes roughly 160,000 distinct CDR3 sequences, about a tenth of them detected once, and approximately 24% sits in the top ten. Sequences were obtained from blood. This chain joins TRBV5-1 and TRBJ2-7; TRBD2 agrees at 7 bases. This clonotype was sampled from a woman younger than 30 with Graves' hyperthyroidism that later progressed to Graves' ophthalmopathy. This chain's CDR3 is CASSLDVGGSYEQCF. As DNA, the CDR3 is TGCGCCAGCAGCTTGGATGTGGGAGGGTCTTACGAGCAGTGCTTC. The full variable domain, its missing parts supplied by reference TRBV5-1 and TRBJ2-7, is KAGVTQTPRYLIKTRGQQVTLSCSPISGHRSVSWYQQTPGQGLQFLFEYFSETQRNKGNFPGRFSGRQFSNSRSEMNVSTLELGDSALYLCASSLDVGGSYEQCFGPGTRLTVT.